This entry features one T cell receptor beta chain sequence. Cohorts were based on clinical histories the participants reported. Donors in Cohort 3 who had recovered were those with two negative PCRs, healthcare professional clearance, or resolution of their symptoms. These data are taken from a study of blood T cell repertoires in COVID-19. The overall study: The origin of the acute and convalescent COVID-19 samples was the United States, Italy and Spain. From T cells, B-cell-depleted T cells, or PBMCs came the material, which was cDNA or gDNA.

This CDR3 region has 15 residues. Germline values: CDR1 SGDLS, CDR2 YYNGEE. V was shortened by 1 base and J by 2 bases, with 12 bases between the two germline ends. Produced via immunoSEQ multiplex PCR; TCRdb's table is partial and in-frame only. The sample carries roughly 150,000 clones, around 80% recorded once. The chain uses TRBV9 and TRBJ2-5, with D possibly matching TRBD1 (6 bases). The clonotype was recovered from a woman between 50 and 59 years old who had recovered from COVID-19. The sequencing input was PBMCs or T cells enriched from blood (not recorded which). The CDR3 nucleotides are TGTGCCAGCAGCGTATCGGACAGCCTACAAGAGACCCAGTACTTC. As protein: CASSVSDSLQETQYF.